This T cell receptor (beta chain) was identified during a study of cytomegalovirus exposure and HLA in healthy donors. Looking at the study overall: The early release's HLA-typed donors yielded approximately 81 million unique TCRs. Study conclusions and caveats: Associated with HLA alleles at 0.05 false discovery rate in a later analysis were over 15,000 TCR beta sequences. Presence/absence analyses treated sequencing depth as roughly uniform across donors. V- and J-gene trimming of TCR beta was linked (in a later analysis) to a missense DCLRE1C variant.

The primer mix had 60 Vbeta and 13 Jbeta primers. Clones were sequenced by immunoSEQ multiplex PCR, and TCRdb holds only the in-frame ones, with some missing. The data show fewer than 350,000 clones, 85% to 90% seen once. Details on this clone: The antigen remains undetermined.

This CDR3 is built from 16 residues. Germline V lookup: CDR1 LGHNA, CDR2 YNFKEQ. V shed 4 bases and J shed 1 base, with 15 bases lying between them. The sequenced material came from PBMCs. The receptor comes from a woman aged 18-35 years in good health and CMV-seronegative. The rearrangement links TRBV4-2 to TRBJ2-3, with D uncertain. The CDR3 protein is CASSLEALFGTDTQYF. Written as DNA, the CDR3 is TGTGCCAGCAGCCTCGAAGCCCTATTCGGCACAGATACGCAGTATTTT.